The clone carrying this T cell receptor (beta chain) was seen a few times. What it binds is unknown. The CDR3 length is 15 residues. From germline, CDR1 is SGHVS and CDR2 FNYEAQ. Germline trimming cut 0 bases from V and 3 bases from J; bases unmatched to any gene: 3. The source of the sample is a study of human T cells and chemical hapten exposure. Findings and caveats of the study: Healthy individuals' immune responses may differ from those of donors, who had alopecia.

TCRdb re-analysed the RACE reads in MiXCR, keeping a single row per CDR3 protein. The table lists tens of thousands of distinct CDR3 sequences, more than 8.5% of them singletons. Specified time point: patch test 2, 6 weeks after DPC sensitization. Treatment reported: therapeutic diphenylcyclopropenone sensitization with weekly scalp DPC. Each patch-test visit's blood sample preceded patch application. The V and J genes are TRBV7-6 and TRBJ2-3, with 7 positions matching TRBD2. The TCR was taken from a woman in her thirties with alopecia areata. Some clones in this sample may be carry-over from other donors' samples. The material sequenced was whole blood, taken in connection with sensitization to the hapten diphenylcyclopropenone (DPC). CDR3: CASSLAAGATDTQYF. The CDR3 nucleotides read TGTGCCAGCAGCTTAGCGGCGGGAGCTACAGATACGCAGTATTTT.